This T cell receptor beta chain is from a study of blood T cell repertoires in COVID-19. Germline V gene data show CDR1 as MNHEY and CDR2 as SVGAGI. CDR3 length: 14 residues. Trimming stripped 2 bases from V and 4 bases from J, with 8 bases between. The table came from immunoSEQ multiplex PCR; TCRdb's copy has only in-frame clones and leaves some out. Found here are 100,000 to 150,000 clones, around 86% of them singletons; the top ten hold over 7.5%. This sequence joins TRBV6-5 and TRBJ1-4; perhaps TRBD1 as D (5 bases). Sample: peripheral blood. This receptor was identified in a woman in her sixties with active or convalescent COVID-19. The CDR3 here is CASSYDRINEKLFF. The CDR3 DNA reads as TGTGCCAGCAGTTACGACAGAATTAATGAAAAACTGTTTTTT.